A single sample is the source of the 23 T cell receptor beta chains below, sequenced in a study of blood T cells in healthy people across ages. Together with a sample-barcoded 5' primer, a J-beta primer mix was included in a second PCR lasting roughly 6 to 12 cycles. MiXCR was run by TCRdb on the 5' RACE reads, yielding one entry per CDR3 protein. Of 1.8 million or so distinct CDR3 sequences detected, about two fifths appear once; the ten largest clones hold 23%. Sequencing was done on a sample of blood. These receptors originate from a human donor in good health.

The CDR3, as DNA: TGCGCCAGCAGCTCAACACTACGGGGCACAGATACGCAGTATTTT. This encodes CASSSTLRGTDTQYF. The V and J genes are TRBV5-1 and TRBJ2-3; D is ambiguous. This CDR3 is built from 15 residues. V was pared by 3 bases and J by 1 base, with 12 bases between. CDR1 SGHRS and CDR2 YFSETQ come from the germline V gene.

This clonotype was seen repeatedly, ten times or more. DNA of the CDR3: TGTGCCAGCAGCTTACCTACGAGGAATGAGCAGTTCTTC. Translated: CASSLPTRNEQFF. The genes are TRBV5-4 and TRBJ2-1; the D is unclear. V gave up 2 bases and J gave up 7 bases, with 10 bases separating them. This CDR3 is built from 13 residues. Germline CDR1 is SGHNT and CDR2 is YYREEE (reference sequence). The full variable domain, with the rest looked up from reference TRBV5-4 and TRBJ2-1, is ETGVTQSPTHLIKTRGQQVTLRCSSQSGHNTVSWYQQALGQGPQFIFQYYREEENGRGNFPPRFSGLQFPNYSSELNVNALELDDSALYLCASSLPTRNEQFFGPGTRLTVL.

This rearrangement joins TRBV7-6 to TRBJ2-1; TRBD2 matches 11 bases. The CDR3 is 17 residues long. Trimming cost V 1 base and J 8 bases; bases outside gene matches: 10. CDR1 and CDR2 (germline): SGHVS, FNYEAQ. In DNA form, the CDR3 reads TGTGCCAGCAGCTTAGGTGGTGGTTTACTAGCGGGGGATGAGCAGTTCTTC. Translation gives CASSLGGGLLAGDEQFF. Variable domain in full (rest from reference TRBV7-6 and TRBJ2-1): GAGVSQSPRYKVTKRGQDVALRCDPISGHVSLYWYRQALGQGPEFLTYFNYEAQQDKSGLPNDRFSAERPEGSISTLTIQRTEQRDSAMYRCASSLGGGLLAGDEQFFGPGTRLTVL.

This clonotype was detected only a few times. The J gene is TRBJ2-7, the V gene TRBV15, with TRBD1 identical over 8 bases. The CDR3 spans 14 residues. Trimming at V came to 8 bases and at J to 0 bases, leaving 6 bases not matched to a gene. From germline, CDR1 is LNHNV and CDR2 YYDKDF (reference sequence). The CDR3 sequence: CATSPGTGSYEQYF. CDR3 in DNA: TGTGCCACCTCCCCCGGGACAGGCTCCTACGAGCAGTACTTC.

Details on this clonotype: One end of the junction fails to match germline, which may point to a read error. The chain uses TRBV5-1 and TRBJ1-4; TRBD1 agrees at 8 bases. Germline CDR1 reads SGHRS; CDR2 reads YFSETQ. This CDR3 spans 14 amino acids. CDR3 sequence reads: CASRTGQDNEKRFF. The CDR3 nucleotides are TGCGCCAGCAGAACGGGACAGGATAATGAAAAACGGTTTTTT.

This clonotype has just a few counts. The rearrangement links TRBV5-6 to TRBJ2-4; D not resolved. The J call could be wrong; TRBJ2-7 is a better fit for the DNA end. Germline assignment: CDR1 SGHDT and CDR2 YYEEEE. This CDR3 is 13 amino acids long. The CDR3 bases are TGTGCCAGCAGCCGTCCCCTTCCCGCCGAGCAGTACTTC. Translation gives CASSRPLPAEQYF.

Regarding this clonotype: Sequence at one end of the junction differs from germline and may be a read error. The chain employs TRBV6-6 and TRBJ1-4; 11 bases map to TRBD1. Germline lookup yields CDR1 MNHNY and CDR2 SVGAGI (reference sequence). This CDR3 comprises 17 residues. As DNA, the CDR3 is TGTGCCAGCAGTTACGGACAGGGGGCAGGAACTAATGAAAAACGGTTTTTT. Its protein is CASSYGQGAGTNEKRFF.

This sequence joins TRBV5-1 and TRBJ2-1; either TRBD1 or TRBD2 may fit D (6 bases each). Germline-derived CDR1 and CDR2 are SGHRS and YFSETQ. Trimming took 2 bases from V and 9 from J, leaving 21 bases between them. The CDR3 is 16 residues long. CDR3: CASSLGPQRGAGEQFF. DNA for the CDR3: TGCGCCAGCAGCTTAGGGCCCCAGAGGGGGGCGGGTGAGCAGTTCTTC.

The chain is built from TRBV5-5 and TRBJ1-4; the D gene is possibly TRBD1 (6 bases). The CDR3 has 15 amino acids. Germline CDR1 reads SGHKS; CDR2 reads YYEKEE (reference sequence). V was trimmed by 0 bases and J by 9 bases, leaving 15 bases between them. The DNA of the CDR3 is TGTGCCAGCAGCTTGGTAACCCGGGACATGAAAAAACTGTTTTTT. This gives the protein CASSLVTRDMKKLFF. Supplemented by reference TRBV5-5 and TRBJ1-4, the full variable domain reads DAGVTQSPTHLIKTRGQQVTLRCSPISGHKSVSWYQQVLGQGPQFIFQYYEKEERGRGNFPDRFSARQFPNYSSELNVNALLLGDSALYLCASSLVTRDMKKLFFGSGTQLSVL.

J is TRBJ1-3 and V is TRBV4-2; D gene unclear. Germline V gene lookup returns CDR1 LGHNA and CDR2 YNFKEQ. V shed 1 base and J shed 0 bases, with 10 bases lying between them. CDR3 length equals 16 residues. CDR3 DNA sequence: TGTGCCAGCAGCCAAGGGGGAACCTACTCTGGAAACACCATATATTTT. Translation: CASSQGGTYSGNTIYF.

The rearrangement uses TRBV29-1 and TRBJ1-6; TRBD1 agrees at 7 bases. The ends lost 6 bases at V and 0 bases at J; junction bases unmatched: 8. CDR1 and CDR2 from the germline V gene are SQVTM and ANQGSEA. The CDR3 is 16 residues long. The CDR3 DNA reads TGCAGCGTCGGACCGACAGGGAGCTCCTATAATTCACCCCTCCACTTT. It is translated as CSVGPTGSSYNSPLHF.

This clonotype came up a few times. The chain employs TRBV7-2 and TRBJ2-3, with D possibly being TRBD2 (5 bases). The V gene lost 6 bases and the J gene lost 0 bases, with 16 bases spanning the gap. The CDR3 covers 16 residues. CDR1 SGHTA and CDR2 FQGNSA come from the germline V gene. This CDR3 is CASRPGRGRSTDTQYF. In DNA form, the CDR3 reads TGTGCCAGCAGACCTGGACGGGGTCGAAGCACAGATACGCAGTATTTT.

The chain employs TRBV11-3 and TRBJ1-1, with 7 bases identical to TRBD1. This CDR3 region has 13 residues. Losses at the gene ends were 7 bases for V and 0 bases for J; bases not matched to a gene: 2. The germline V gene encodes CDR1 SGHNT and CDR2 YENEEA. The DNA of the CDR3 is TGTGCCAGCACGGACAGGATGAACACTGAAGCTTTCTTT. This encodes CASTDRMNTEAFF.

This clonotype was counted many times. Relative to the germline gene, one junction end is altered; a read error may explain this. This sequence joins TRBV27 and TRBJ2-3; D remains ambiguous. The germline V gene has CDR1 MNHEY and CDR2 SMNVEV (reference sequence). The CDR3 is 14 residues long. CDR3: CASSSSGRTDTQYF. The CDR3 bases are TGCGCCAGCAGCTCTTCGGGCCGCACAGATACGCAGTATTTT.

The CDR3 loop is CASDPQRSGGIGTDTQYF. The CDR3 DNA reads as TGCGCCAGCGACCCCCAGAGGTCTGGCGGAATTGGCACAGATACGCAGTATTTT. The chain has TRBV4-3 and TRBJ2-3, with D uncertain. The CDR3 totals 18 residues. V was pared by 8 bases and J by 1 base, with 25 bases between. Germline CDR1 is LGHNA and CDR2 is YSLEER.

This clonotype was seen more than once but under ten times. The V call is TRBV7-2, the J call TRBJ2-1; D perhaps matches TRBD2 (5 bases). Germline V lookup: CDR1 SGHTA, CDR2 FQGNSA. The V end was cut by 5 bases, the J end by 6 bases, with 20 bases between. The CDR3 is made up of 16 amino acids. The CDR3 loop reads CASSPLNYVRGNEQFF. In nucleotides, the CDR3 is TGTGCCAGCAGCCCCTTAAACTATGTCCGGGGCAATGAGCAGTTCTTC.

The chain recombines TRBV15 with TRBJ2-7; possible D gene TRBD1, 6 bases. Germline V gene data show CDR1 as LNHNV and CDR2 as YYDKDF (reference sequence). This CDR3 has 19 amino acids. V was trimmed by 4 bases and J by 3 bases, leaving 28 bases between them. As DNA, the CDR3 is TGTGCCACCAGCAACGAGGACCGAATGAACCGGGACACCAACTACGAGCAGTACTTC. Its translation: CATSNEDRMNRDTNYEQYF.

This clonotype was seen more than once but under ten times. This chain uses TRBV7-2 with TRBJ1-6, with D hard to call. This CDR3 comprises 13 residues. V lost 5 bases and J 11 bases, leaving 13 bases between the germline ends. Germline lookup yields CDR1 SGHTA and CDR2 FQGNSA. The CDR3 reads CASSPRVEAPLHF. The CDR3 DNA reads TGTGCCAGCAGCCCTCGGGTCGAGGCACCCCTCCACTTT.

The V and J genes are TRBV28 and TRBJ2-7; TRBD2 agrees at 11 bases. Germline lookup yields CDR1 MDHEN and CDR2 SYDVKM. Trimming removed 4 bases from V and 0 bases from J; junction bases left unmatched: 2. The CDR3 consists of 15 residues. The CDR3 DNA reads TGTGCCAGCAGTTCTAGCGGGGGGTACTCCTACGAGCAGTACTTC. Its translation: CASSSSGGYSYEQYF.

This clonotype has only a few counts. The rearrangement joins TRBV20-1 to TRBJ2-5; no clear D gene. V shed 6 bases and J shed 1 base, with 15 bases lying between them. The CDR3 has 14 amino acids. Germline V gene sequence: CDR1 DFQATT, CDR2 SNEGSKA (reference sequence). The CDR3 sequence: CSARHGQLQETQYF. The CDR3 nucleotides are TGCAGTGCCCGCCACGGTCAGCTCCAAGAGACCCAGTACTTC.

V usage is TRBV20-1 and J usage is TRBJ1-5, with 7 bases identical to TRBD1. Germline-derived CDR1 and CDR2 are DFQATT and SNEGSKA (reference sequence). The CDR3 extends over 13 amino acids. CDR3 loop: CNAFSQGDQPQHF. In DNA form, the CDR3 reads TGCAATGCGTTTTCTCAGGGGGATCAGCCCCAGCATTTT.

This chain uses TRBV5-1 with TRBJ2-3, with 12 bases identical to TRBD1. Germline CDR1 reads SGHRS; CDR2 reads YFSETQ. The CDR3 spans 17 residues. After removal of 4 bases from V and 9 bases from J, the junction contained 15 bases not matched to a gene. This chain's CDR3 is CASSAPPPGQGALTQYF. The CDR3 region has the DNA TGCGCCAGCAGCGCCCCCCCACCGGGACAGGGGGCGTTGACGCAGTATTTT.

The chain couples TRBV20-1 to TRBJ2-3; 9 bases are shared with TRBD1. Germline V gene data show CDR1 as DFQATT and CDR2 as SNEGSKA (reference sequence). The CDR3 is 14 amino acids. The V segment lost 5 bases and the J segment 3 bases; nucleotides outside the gene matches: 6. The CDR3 coding sequence is TGCAGTGCTGGGGACAGGGTTGGAACAGATACGCAGTATTTT. This codes for CSAGDRVGTDTQYF.